This T cell receptor beta chain was observed in a study of OX40 agonist ivuxolimab in advanced cancers. About the study as a whole: Ivuxolimab was a fully human IgG2 agonistic monoclonal antibody targeting the costimulatory receptor OX40 (CD134). Of the approximately 54 dose-escalation patients, hepatocellular carcinoma was present in around 20, melanoma in about 15, renal cell carcinoma in 9 and head and neck cancer in 9. Peripheral TCRbeta sequencing aimed to test whether ivuxolimab altered TCR sequence diversity and caused clonal T-cell expansion. Patients were allowed to have had prior anti-PD-1, anti-PD-L1 or anti-CTLA-4 therapy, and more than 35% of the dose-escalation patients had been treated with checkpoint inhibitors. The dose-escalation cohort was about 83% male with a mean age of approximately 60 years, ranging from roughly 23 to 85. The paper covers the monotherapy dose-escalation part of the phase I ivuxolimab trial, which included N = 52 patients. Partial responses occurred in three dose-escalation patients, of whom one had hepatocellular carcinoma and two had cutaneous melanoma. Intravenous ivuxolimab was administered to patients every 2 weeks at six dose levels: 0.01, 0.1, 0.3, 1.5, 3 and 10 mg/kg. What the work shows at the level of the full study, not this receptor alone: At doses of 0.1 to 3.0 mg/kg, clonal expansion of both CD4+ and CD8+ T cells in blood was seen between baseline and week 6. The antigen specificity of the clonally expanded peripheral T cells was not determined. Low levels of normalized T-cell clonal expansion were also shown by some nonresponding patients. In partial responders in the 0.1-3.0 mg/kg groups, normalized peripheral clonal expansion was found to be among the lowest, especially among CD8+ T cells. After ivuxolimab, CD8+ T cells had more expanded clones than CD4+ T cells on average.

From the germline V gene, CDR1 is MNHEY and CDR2 is SVGAGI. The CDR3 holds 14 amino acids from the cysteine to the phenylalanine. Left in the record is the CDR3 DNA by itself, 42 bases read in frame from the first base. V lost 2 bases and J lost 5 bases; the stretch between them is 12 bases long. Genomic DNA was isolated from the sorted cells so that the TCRbeta CDR3 region could be sequenced. The immunoSEQ Assay was used for sequencing of TCRbeta CDR3 regions. This is the immuneACCESS table as TCRdb keeps it, with only in-frame sequences that have V and J called. A part of the clones is gone; compared with another copy, unresolved V genes explain less than half, and the rest is unexplained. For this sample there are about 73,000 clones; 80% to 95% appear just once. The ten largest clonotypes hold about 0.51% of the sample. Comments on this clone: The antigen it recognizes is unknown. It has no much larger one-base neighbor in the sample; base qualities were not kept.

Patients with autoimmune disease history or receiving systemic immunosuppression were excluded from the trial. In every dose cohort, peripheral blood was drawn for TCR sequencing at baseline, cycle 4 day 1, and cycle 7 day 1. The samples were drawn from a first-in-human, open-label, multicenter phase I dose-escalation trial of ivuxolimab. Adults with locally advanced or metastatic head and neck squamous cell, hepatocellular, melanoma or renal cell carcinoma were enrolled in the trial. Before TCR sequencing, CD4+ T cells and CD8+ T cells from peripheral blood were sorted into separate populations. Recombination connected TRBV6-5 to TRBJ2-5; TRBD1 is perhaps the D gene, given 5 matching bases. This TCR was recovered from an adult with an advanced solid tumor such as melanoma, head and neck, liver or kidney cancer. The material sequenced was CD4+ or CD8+ T cells sorted from blood, taken in a trial of the OX40 agonist ivuxolimab. The DNA reads as follows: TGTGCCAGCAGTTACAACAGGAACTCGGAGACCCAGTACTTC. Its amino acids are CASSYNRNSETQYF.